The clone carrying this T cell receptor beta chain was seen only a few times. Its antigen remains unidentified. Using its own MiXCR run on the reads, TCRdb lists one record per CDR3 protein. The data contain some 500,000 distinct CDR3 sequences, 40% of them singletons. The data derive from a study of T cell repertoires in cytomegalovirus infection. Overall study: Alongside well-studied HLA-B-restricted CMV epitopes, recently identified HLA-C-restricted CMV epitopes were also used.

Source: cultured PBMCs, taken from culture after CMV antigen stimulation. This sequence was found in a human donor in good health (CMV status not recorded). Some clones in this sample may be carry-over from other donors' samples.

The CDR3 here is CASSRTNAGTSVGETQYF. The CDR3 DNA reads TGTGCCAGCAGCCGGACTAACGCGGGGACTAGCGTCGGGGAGACCCAGTACTTC. The chain recombines TRBV4-2 with TRBJ2-5; 10 nucleotides line up with TRBD2. Germline loops: CDR1 LGHNA, CDR2 YNFKEQ. V lost 4 bases and J lost 5; bases outside the gene matches: 16. The length of the CDR3 is 18 residues.